This T cell receptor beta chain was captured in a study of blood T cell repertoires in COVID-19 (TCRdb year 2020). About the investigation overall: Samples from collaborators originated in the United States, Italy and Spain and spanned both the acute and convalescent phases of COVID-19. The prospective study material was composed of cDNA or gDNA derived from T cells, B-cell-depleted T cells, or PBMCs. Deeply sampled blood TCRbeta repertoires from subjects exposed to, actively infected with, or recovered from COVID-19 were included in the dataset. The repertoires were released in a freely available public database meant as a resource for research on the immune response to SARS-CoV-2. Samples were obtained from the ongoing ImmuneRACE study (first 160 participants) and from 1,200 or so subjects provided by 6 global collaborators. Sample metadata almost always included a de-identified subject ID, COVID-19 status, age in years and sex. HLA class I and class II types, where available, came from metadata supplied by the sample provider rather than from assay-based typing.

With respect to this clone: It has no known antigen specificity. Base qualities were left out, and no much larger clone turns up one base away.

From a lookup of the germline V gene, CDR1 and CDR2 are MDHEN and SYDVKM. Taken from cysteine to phenylalanine, the CDR3 has 15 residues. CDR3 DNA only is kept here, 45 bases in frame from base 1. Trimming takes 2 bases from V and 5 bases from J, and the germline ends sit 15 bases apart. TCRbeta CDR3 regions were amplified from genomic DNA using the immunoSEQ Assay, a bias-controlled multiplex PCR. Regarding the original processing steps: The number of nucleated cells in each sample was estimated from the amplification of reference gene primers within the assay. To quantify the absolute abundance of each unique TCRbeta CDR3 rearrangement, sequence reads were collapsed and filtered. For each sample, productive Simpson clonality was calculated by taking the square root of Simpson's diversity index across productive rearrangements. TCRdb obtained this table from immuneACCESS and retained in-frame rearrangements with V and J assigned. These tables miss some clones; where compared with another copy, unresolved V genes account for less than half of the shortfall, and the remainder is unexplained. Clone size and V and J calls were adopted from that table, with D and trimming inferred from the DNA. In this sample the table shows hundreds of thousands of clones, around nine tenths of which occur a single time. Under 2% of the sample is taken by the ten largest.

Findings and caveats that apply to the study as a whole: The amount of clinical and demographic metadata varied by source and participant and was provided uncurated.

Samples from volunteer blood donors who had recovered from COVID-19 were contributed by a second Seattle source. Whole blood was collected in K2EDTA tubes by collaborating institutions according to the institutions' own protocols. For TCRbeta analysis, collaborators shipped samples as frozen whole blood, isolated PBMCs, or DNA extracted from either of those sample types. The sample taken for sequencing was peripheral blood. The V gene is TRBV28 and the J gene is TRBJ2-5, with a weak D call of TRBD1 (5 bases match). The clonotype was recovered from a woman in her sixties who had recovered from COVID-19. The CDR3 sequence is CASSLTQGVWETQYF. The nucleotide sequence is TGTGCCAGCAGTTTAACGCAAGGGGTGTGGGAGACCCAGTACTTC. The full variable domain, completed from the reference TRBV28 and TRBJ2-5 proteins outside the CDR3, reads DVKVTQSSRYLVKRTGEKVFLECVQDMDHENMFWYRQDPGLGLRLIYFSYDVKMKEKGDIPEGYSVSREKKERFSLILESASTNQTSMYLCASSLTQGVWETQYFGPGTRLLVL.